The source of this T cell receptor (beta chain) is a study of blood T cell repertoires in COVID-19. Recruitment covered roughly 24 US areas and drew participants whose ages spanned roughly 18 to 100 years. Assignments of participants to cohorts depended upon their own reported clinical history. Cohort 3 donors were reported recovered after two negative PCRs, clearance, or symptom resolution. The repertoire was sequenced with immunoSEQ multiplex PCR; TCRdb's copy has only in-frame clones and lacks some. The sample contains 250,000 to 300,000 clones, just under 90% of which appear only once. Germline-derived CDR1 and CDR2 are ENHRY and SYGVKD. This CDR3 is built from 12 residues. V was trimmed by 3 bases and J by 2 bases, leaving 4 bases between them. This clone was recorded only once.

This clonotype was sampled from an older woman who had recovered from COVID-19. The sample comprised PBMCs or T cells enriched from blood (not recorded which). This rearrangement joins TRBV10-3 to TRBJ2-5; D gene ambiguous. In nucleotides, the CDR3 is TGTGCCATCAGTGACGGTCAAGAGACCCAGTACTTC. Protein: CAISDGQETQYF.